The next 6 T cell receptor beta chains were all read from a single sample in a study of T cell clones after liver transplantation. The repertoire was sequenced with immunoSEQ multiplex PCR; TCRdb's copy has only in-frame clones and lacks some. Counted here are tens of thousands of clones, about two thirds occurring once; the ten biggest clones make up about 15%. The sample was CD4+ T cells from blood, taken before liver transplant. The receptors here all came from a human donor who received a liver transplant.

The genes are TRBV7-8 and TRBJ2-2; D is unclear. The germline V and J ends were trimmed by 2 bases and 0 bases, with 7 bases remaining between them. Germline-derived CDR1 and CDR2 are SGHVS and FQNEAQ. CDR3 length: 15 residues. CDR3 sequence: CASSLRSSNTGELFF. DNA for the CDR3: TGTGCCAGCAGCTTACGTAGCTCGAACACCGGGGAGCTGTTTTTT.

The chain couples TRBV7-3 to TRBJ2-1, with 11 positions matching TRBD1. J was trimmed by 4 bases and V by 5 bases; bases with no gene match: 7. CDR3 length: 16 residues. Germline V lookup: CDR1 SGHTA, CDR2 FQGTGA. The CDR3 nucleotides are TGTGCCAGCAGCCCCTCCGGGACAGGGGGTTACAATGAGCAGTTCTTC. This codes for CASSPSGTGGYNEQFF. Using reference TRBV7-3 and TRBJ2-1 for the parts outside the CDR3, the full variable domain is GAGVSQTPSNKVTEKGKYVELRCDPISGHTALYWYRQSLGQGPEFLIYFQGTGAADDSGLPNDRFFAVRPEGSVSTLKIQRTERGDSAVYLCASSPSGTGGYNEQFFGPGTRLTVL.

This clone was seen just once. The rearrangement links TRBV30 to TRBJ1-2; TRBD1 matches at 7 bases. With V trimmed by 2 bases and J by 4 bases, 7 bases remained unmatched. The germline gives CDR1 GTSNPN, CDR2 SVGIG (reference sequence). This CDR3 has 14 amino acids. The CDR3 sequence is CAWSSTGFFYGYTF. CDR3 bases: TGTGCCTGGAGTTCGACAGGGTTTTTCTATGGCTACACCTTC. The full variable domain, rest sourced from reference TRBV30 and TRBJ1-2, is SQTIHQWPATLVQPVGSPLSLECTVEGTSNPNLYWYRQAAGRGLQLLFYSVGIGQISSEVPQNLSASRPQDRQFILSSKKLLLSDSGFYLCAWSSTGFFYGYTFGSGTRLTVV.

The chain employs TRBV29-1 and TRBJ2-3; perhaps TRBD2 as D (6 bases). The CDR3 consists of 12 residues. Trimming removed 3 bases from V and 4 bases from J, with 8 bases in between. CDR1 is SQVTM, CDR2 ANQGSEA, per germline. The CDR3 spells CSVEREADTQYF. The CDR3 coding sequence is TGCAGCGTTGAGAGGGAGGCAGATACGCAGTATTTT.

The chain recombines TRBV6-1 with TRBJ2-1, with 11 nucleotides matching TRBD2. The trim removed 7 bases at V and 12 bases at J, leaving 11 bases unmatched. This CDR3 region has 14 residues. From germline, CDR1 is MNHNS and CDR2 SASEGT. CDR3 bases: TGTGCCAGCACTCTAGCGGGGGGCAACATATTGCAGTTCTTC. It is translated as CASTLAGGNILQFF.

The chain uses TRBV7-9 and TRBJ2-5, with a tentative D call TRBD1 (5 bases). Germline-derived CDR1 and CDR2 are SEHNR and FQNEAQ (reference sequence). V was clipped by 2 bases and J by 1 base, with 11 bases between them. The CDR3 runs 15 residues. The CDR3 sequence: CASSLSAGPQETQYF. DNA for the CDR3: TGTGCCAGCAGCTTATCGGCAGGGCCCCAAGAGACCCAGTACTTC.